These 21 T cell receptor beta chains were all obtained from the same sample, sequenced in a study of blood T cell repertoires in COVID-19. The assay was immunoSEQ multiplex PCR, and TCRdb's table has in-frame clones only and misses some. The table has nearly 55,000 clones, about 86% seen once. Sequencing was done on a sample of peripheral blood. The receptors were sampled from a man between 65 and 85 years old with active COVID-19.

The genes are TRBV6-5 and TRBJ1-5; no firm D call. Germline CDR1 reads MNHEY; CDR2 reads SVGAGI. This CDR3 has 10 residues. The CDR3 region has the DNA TGTGTCGCTCGAGTCCCGCCCCAGCATTTT. It is translated as CVARVPPQHF.

V usage is TRBV11-3 and J usage is TRBJ1-2; the D gene is possibly TRBD1 (5 bases). V was pared by 4 bases and J by 6 bases, with 15 bases between. CDR1 and CDR2 (germline): SGHNT, YENEEA. This CDR3 has 14 residues. Here the CDR3 reads CASSSWAGQDGYTF. CDR3 DNA sequence: TGTGCCAGCAGCTCCTGGGCGGGGCAGGATGGCTACACCTTC.

The genes are TRBV6-5 and TRBJ1-1, with a possible D match to TRBD1 (5 bases). The CDR3 contains 15 residues. Trimming cost V 2 bases and J 1 base, with 11 bases left between them. Germline CDR1 and CDR2: MNHEY and SVGAGI. The CDR3 DNA follows: TGTGCCAGCAGTTACGGGGCAGGAACGAACACTGAAGCTTTCTTT. Translated, it gives CASSYGAGTNTEAFF.

V and J are TRBV4-2 and TRBJ2-3; TRBD1 is a possible D gene (5 bases). V was shortened by 4 bases and J by 0 bases, with 11 bases between the two germline ends. This CDR3 is built from 15 residues. Germline V gives CDR1 LGHNA, CDR2 YNFKEQ. CDR3 sequence (DNA): TGTGCCAGCAGCCTAAGGGGCCTTAGCACAGATACGCAGTATTTT. Its protein is CASSLRGLSTDTQYF.

The CDR3 here is CASSYADRKNTEAFF. The CDR3 nucleotides are TGTGCCAGCAGTTACGCGGACAGGAAGAACACTGAAGCTTTCTTT. This chain connects TRBV6-5 to TRBJ1-1; 7 nucleotides line up with TRBD1. The junction had 4 bases not matched to a gene; V was cut back by 2 bases and J by 1 base. From germline, CDR1 is MNHEY and CDR2 SVGAGI. The CDR3 is made up of 15 amino acids.

The CDR3 reads CASSYSGGRTEAFF. For the CDR3, the DNA is TGTGCCAGCAGCTACAGTGGAGGAAGGACTGAAGCTTTCTTT. The rearrangement links TRBV6-5 to TRBJ1-1; D is uncertain. The V end lost 6 bases, the J end lost 5 bases, and 16 bases lay between the germline ends. This CDR3 is built from 14 residues. The V gene's germline CDR1 is MNHEY and CDR2 SVGAGI.

The sample holds one count of this clone. The chain links TRBV5-5 to TRBJ2-5, with no clear D. CDR3 size: 13 residues. Germline lookup yields CDR1 SGHKS and CDR2 YYEKEE (reference sequence). Trimming took 1 base from V and 4 from J, leaving 8 bases between them. The CDR3 DNA follows: TGTGCCAGCAGCTTGCCGCCAGGAGAGACCCAGTACTTC. It codes for CASSLPPGETQYF.

The chain has TRBV5-1 and TRBJ2-7, with 10 positions matching TRBD2. The CDR3 runs 15 residues. Losses at the gene ends were 5 bases for V and 3 bases for J; bases not matched to a gene: 8. Germline-derived CDR1 and CDR2 are SGHRS and YFSETQ. The CDR3 sequence is CASSPTSGTNYEQYF. CDR3 coding DNA: TGCGCCAGCAGTCCTACTAGCGGGACTAACTACGAGCAGTACTTC.

The genes are TRBV10-3 and TRBJ2-1, with D perhaps TRBD2 (5 bases). CDR1 ENHRY and CDR2 SYGVKD come from the germline V gene. The V end was cut by 10 bases, the J end by 0 bases, with 10 bases between. The CDR3 totals 13 residues. This CDR3 is CANRESSYNEQFF. For the CDR3, the DNA is TGTGCCAACCGGGAATCCTCCTACAATGAGCAGTTCTTC.

The chain couples TRBV24-1 to TRBJ2-5, with TRBD2 identical over 7 bases. The CDR3 runs to 16 residues. The ends lost 4 bases at V and 4 bases at J; junction bases unmatched: 11. Germline CDR1 and CDR2: KGHDR and SFDVKD. CDR3 region: CATSDNGLGGVETQYF. As DNA, the CDR3 is TGTGCCACCAGTGACAATGGACTAGGTGGAGTAGAGACCCAGTACTTC.

The chain combines TRBV30 with TRBJ1-2; 7 positions match TRBD1. The CDR3 loop spans 13 amino acids. Per the germline V gene, CDR1 is GTSNPN and CDR2 is SVGIG (reference sequence). J lost 5 bases, V lost 3 bases, and 6 bases had no gene match. This chain's CDR3 is CAWSPGTVYGYTF. CDR3 DNA: TGTGCCTGGAGCCCCGGGACAGTTTATGGCTACACCTTC. Using reference TRBV30 and TRBJ1-2 for the parts outside the CDR3, the full variable domain is SQTIHQWPATLVQPVGSPLSLECTVEGTSNPNLYWYRQAAGRGLQLLFYSVGIGQISSEVPQNLSASRPQDRQFILSSKKLLLSDSGFYLCAWSPGTVYGYTFGSGTRLTVV.

The rearrangement joins TRBV9 to TRBJ2-3; 8 nucleotides align to TRBD2. The CDR3 covers 15 residues. With 10 bases clipped from V and 4 bases from J, the junction kept 14 bases outside the gene matches. CDR1 is SGDLS, CDR2 YYNGEE, per germline. The CDR3 is CARKPGGGWADTQYF. In DNA, the CDR3 is TGTGCCCGCAAGCCGGGGGGGGGCTGGGCAGATACGCAGTATTTT.

The V gene is TRBV14, the J gene TRBJ2-4; TRBD2 aligns across 8 bases. CDR1 is SGHDN and CDR2 is FVKESK in the germline V gene. V lost 4 bases, J lost 0 bases, and 14 bases stayed unmatched. CDR3 length: 19 residues. CDR3 DNA: TGTGCCAGCAGCCTCTACGCCGGCGGGGGGAGGAGAGCCAAAAACATTCAGTACTTC. Its protein is CASSLYAGGGRRAKNIQYF.

The chain links TRBV5-1 to TRBJ1-1; D ambiguous. Germline-derived CDR1 and CDR2 are SGHRS and YFSETQ. The CDR3 totals 14 residues. Trimming shortened V by 0 bases and J by 0 bases, and 6 bases separated the two germline ends. CDR3 loop: CASSLVQLNTEAFF. CDR3 coding DNA: TGCGCCAGCAGCTTGGTCCAGTTGAACACTGAAGCTTTCTTT.

The J gene is TRBJ2-7, the V gene TRBV24-1; 9 bases align to TRBD1. With 7 bases clipped from V and 6 bases from J, the junction kept 6 bases outside the gene matches. Germline V gives CDR1 KGHDR, CDR2 SFDVKD. This CDR3 is built from 13 residues. CDR3 loop: CATSDDRGTEQYF. In DNA form, the CDR3 reads TGTGCCACCAGCGACGACAGGGGGACCGAGCAGTACTTC.

This clone appeared once. This chain connects TRBV7-3 to TRBJ2-1, with 11 positions matching TRBD2. The length of the CDR3 is 15 residues. The germline CDR1 and CDR2 sequences are SGHTA and FQGTGA. V shed 4 bases and J 9 bases; nucleotides not matched to a gene: 8. Written as DNA, the CDR3 is TGTGCCAGCAGCTCGACTAGCGGGGCGTCGATTGAGCAGTTCTTC. Translating gives CASSSTSGASIEQFF.

The chain has TRBV6-7 and TRBJ2-5; possibly TRBD2 for D (6 bases). TRBV6-7 is an ORF, with its function uncertain. V was pared by 11 bases and J by 4 bases, with 20 bases between. This CDR3 is built from 14 residues. The CDR3 DNA follows: TGTGCCTCCCCGGGGGTCCGACAACGAGAGACCCAGTACTTC. This sequence encodes CASPGVRQRETQYF.

This chain uses TRBV3-1 (or the pseudogene TRBV3-2) with TRBJ2-5; a possible D gene is TRBD2 (6 bases). With 1 base removed from V and 5 bases from J, the gap between germline ends came to 11 bases. CDR1 and CDR2 from the germline V gene are LGHDT and YNNKEL (reference sequence). The CDR3 is 14 residues long. CDR3 nucleotide sequence: TGTGCCAGCAGCCAAGTGGGGGGTGGCGAGACCCAGTACTTC. This translates into CASSQVGGGETQYF.

The chain recombines TRBV7-3 with TRBJ1-2; the D gene is possibly TRBD1 (5 bases). There are 14 residues in the CDR3. The V gene's germline CDR1 is SGHTA and CDR2 FQGTGA. V lost 5 bases to trimming and J lost 8 bases, with 18 bases between them. CDR3 in amino acids: CASSPYQGKMGYTF. The DNA for the CDR3 is TGTGCCAGCAGCCCGTATCAGGGAAAGATGGGCTACACCTTC.

The rearrangement joins TRBV5-1 to TRBJ1-6; tentative D call: TRBD1 (6 bases). The CDR3 is 14 residues long. V was cut by 2 bases and J by 7 bases, with 10 bases left in between. The V gene's germline CDR1 is SGHRS and CDR2 YFSETQ. DNA for the CDR3: TGCGCCAGCAGCTTCGGACAGAGGAATTCACCCCTCCACTTT. The encoded protein is CASSFGQRNSPLHF.

This chain links TRBV6-2 or TRBV6-3 with TRBJ1-5; D perhaps matches TRBD1 (6 bases). Trimming cost V 3 bases and J 0 bases, with 15 bases left between them. Germline-derived CDR1 and CDR2 are MNHEY and SVGEGT. The CDR3 runs 17 residues. Here the CDR3 reads CASSYQSGTPSNQPQHF. In DNA form, the CDR3 reads TGTGCCAGCAGTTATCAATCTGGGACACCTAGCAATCAGCCCCAGCATTTT.